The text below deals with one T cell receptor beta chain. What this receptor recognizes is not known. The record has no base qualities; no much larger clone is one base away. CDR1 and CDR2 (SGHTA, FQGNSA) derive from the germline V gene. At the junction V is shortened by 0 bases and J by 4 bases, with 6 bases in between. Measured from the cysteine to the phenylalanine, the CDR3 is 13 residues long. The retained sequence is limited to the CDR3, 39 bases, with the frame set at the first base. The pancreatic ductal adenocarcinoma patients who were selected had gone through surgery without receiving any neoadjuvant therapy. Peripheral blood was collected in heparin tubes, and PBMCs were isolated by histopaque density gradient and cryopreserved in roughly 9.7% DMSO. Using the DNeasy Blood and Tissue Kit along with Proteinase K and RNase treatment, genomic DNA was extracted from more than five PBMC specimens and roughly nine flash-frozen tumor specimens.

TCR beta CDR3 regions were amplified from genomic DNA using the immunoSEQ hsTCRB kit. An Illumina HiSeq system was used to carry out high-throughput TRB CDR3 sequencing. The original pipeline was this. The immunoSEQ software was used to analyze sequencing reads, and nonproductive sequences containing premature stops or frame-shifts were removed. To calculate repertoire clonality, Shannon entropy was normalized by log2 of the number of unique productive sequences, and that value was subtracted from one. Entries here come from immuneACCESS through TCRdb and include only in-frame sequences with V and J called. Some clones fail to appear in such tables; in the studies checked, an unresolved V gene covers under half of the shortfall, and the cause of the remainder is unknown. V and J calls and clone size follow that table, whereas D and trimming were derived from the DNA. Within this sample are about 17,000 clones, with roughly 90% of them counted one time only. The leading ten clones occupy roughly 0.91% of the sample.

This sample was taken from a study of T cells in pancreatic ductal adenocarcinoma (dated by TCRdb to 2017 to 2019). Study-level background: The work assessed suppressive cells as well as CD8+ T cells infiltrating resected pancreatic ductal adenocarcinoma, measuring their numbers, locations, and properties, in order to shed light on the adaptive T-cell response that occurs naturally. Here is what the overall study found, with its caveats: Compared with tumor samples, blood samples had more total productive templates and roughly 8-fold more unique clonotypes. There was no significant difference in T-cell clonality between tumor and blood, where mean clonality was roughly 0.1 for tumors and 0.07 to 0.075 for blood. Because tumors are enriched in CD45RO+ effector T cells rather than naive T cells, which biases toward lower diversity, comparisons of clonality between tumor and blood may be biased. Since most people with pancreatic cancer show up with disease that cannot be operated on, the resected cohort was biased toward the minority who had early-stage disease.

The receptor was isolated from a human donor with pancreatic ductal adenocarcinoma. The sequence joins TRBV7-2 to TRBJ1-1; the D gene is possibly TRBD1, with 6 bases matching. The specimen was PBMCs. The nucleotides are TGTGCCAGCAGCTTAGCCAGGGGCACTGAAGCTTTCTTT. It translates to CASSLARGTEAFF.